Shown below are 15 T cell receptor beta chains from a single sample sequenced in a study of blood T cells in healthy people across ages. Together with a sample-barcoded 5' primer, a J-beta primer mix was included in a second PCR lasting about 7 to 12 cycles. In TCRdb, the 5' RACE reads were re-called with MiXCR into one record per CDR3 protein. The repertoire holds around 970,000 distinct CDR3 sequences, roughly half seen once, with about 22% in the top ten. Sequenced: blood. The receptors derive from a woman in her sixties in good health.

CDR3 DNA: TGCAGTGCTAGAACCAGGCCCAACTATGGCTACACCTTC. Protein: CSARTRPNYGYTF. The genes are TRBV20-1 and TRBJ1-2; no definite D call. From germline, CDR1 is DFQATT and CDR2 SNEGSKA (reference sequence). Between the trimmed V and J ends, which lost 2 bases and 2 bases, there was a span of 9 bases. CDR3 size: 13 residues.

The chain is built from TRBV20-1 and TRBJ2-7; D remains unclear. This CDR3 comprises 12 residues. CDR1 DFQATT and CDR2 SNEGSKA come from the germline V gene (reference sequence). Trimming stripped 8 bases from V and 3 bases from J, with 14 bases between. The CDR3 sequence: CSFSIGVYEQYF. The CDR3 nucleotides read TGCAGTTTCAGCATTGGTGTCTACGAGCAGTACTTC.

This clonotype was seen only a few times. The chain employs TRBV7-6 and TRBJ2-3; 7 positions match TRBD1. The V and J ends lost 4 bases and 6 bases, in that order; junction bases with no gene match: 10. Germline V gene sequence: CDR1 SGHVS, CDR2 FNYEAQ. The CDR3 has 15 amino acids. Here the CDR3 reads CASSSLQGYADTQYF. The CDR3 bases are TGTGCCAGCAGCTCCCTACAGGGGTATGCGGATACGCAGTATTTT.

This clonotype was observed a few times. This sequence joins TRBV20-1 and TRBJ2-4; possible D gene TRBD1, 7 bases. This CDR3 has 15 amino acids. Trimming took off 2 bases at V and 6 bases at J, with 17 bases between the two ends. Per germline, CDR1 DFQATT and CDR2 SNEGSKA (reference sequence). The CDR3 protein is CSARLTGTAGNIQYF. The CDR3 DNA sequence: TGCAGTGCTAGATTAACCGGGACAGCGGGAAACATTCAGTACTTC.

This clonotype has only a few counts. This CDR3 reads CASSQGRQKYEQYF. CDR3 DNA: TGCGCCAGCAGCCAAGGACGGCAGAAATACGAGCAGTACTTC. The chain employs TRBV4-1 and TRBJ2-7; D unresolved. V dropped 1 base and J dropped 4 bases, with 11 bases sitting between them. CDR1 and CDR2 from the germline V gene are MGHRA and YSYEKL. The length of the CDR3 is 14 residues.

Ten or more counts support this clonotype. The chain is built from TRBV29-1 and TRBJ2-6; D call uncertain. Germline values: CDR1 SQVTM, CDR2 ANQGSEA. The ends were cut back, 2 bases at V and 2 bases at J, with 4 bases in the middle. The CDR3 sequence is 13 residues long. The CDR3 DNA follows: TGCAGCGTTGAAAGCGCTGGGGCCAACGTCCTGACTTTC. Its translation: CSVESAGANVLTF.

This clonotype has a handful of counts. This chain uses TRBV4-1 with TRBJ2-7; 7 bases are a match to TRBD1. The trim removed 6 bases at V and 3 bases at J, leaving 8 bases unmatched. The CDR3 contains 14 residues. The germline CDR1 and CDR2 sequences are MGHRA and YSYEKL. DNA of the CDR3: TGCGCCAGCAGTTTCAACAGGGGTCGCTACGAGCAGTACTTC. This translates into CASSFNRGRYEQYF.

The rearrangement links TRBV20-1 to TRBJ1-5, with 9 bases fitting TRBD1. The germline CDR1 and CDR2 sequences are DFQATT and SNEGSKA (reference sequence). J gave up 5 bases and V 6 bases, and 5 bases lay outside the gene matches. This CDR3 has 13 amino acids. CDR3 region: CSARTGDDQPQHF. In DNA, the CDR3 is TGCAGTGCAAGGACAGGGGACGATCAGCCCCAGCATTTT.

This clonotype was picked up many times. This chain's CDR3 is CSVRQEGDIQYF. In DNA form, the CDR3 reads TGCAGCGTGAGACAGGAAGGAGACATTCAGTACTTC. This chain links TRBV29-1 with TRBJ2-4, with D perhaps matching TRBD1 (6 bases). V gave up 6 bases and J gave up 8 bases, with 14 bases separating them. The CDR3 runs to 12 residues. Germline V lookup: CDR1 SQVTM, CDR2 ANQGSEA.

The rearrangement joins TRBV14 to TRBJ2-1; possible D gene TRBD1, 6 bases. V dropped 8 bases and J dropped 7 bases, with 15 bases sitting between them. The germline CDR1 and CDR2 sequences are SGHDN and FVKESK. This CDR3 has 13 amino acids. The CDR3 region has the DNA TGTGCCAGCGCGGCTACAGGGAGTAATGAGCAGTTCTTC. Translating gives CASAATGSNEQFF.

V usage is TRBV15 and J usage is TRBJ2-4; 8 bases fit TRBD1. The J call may be incorrect, as the DNA end agrees better with TRBJ2-7. The CDR3 sequence is 15 residues long. CDR1 and CDR2 (germline): LNHNV, YYDKDF (reference sequence). CDR3 sequence: CATSRGGTGTYEQYF. The CDR3 region has the DNA TGTGCCACCAGCAGAGGGGGGACAGGAACCTACGAGCAGTACTTC.

This chain joins TRBV7-9 and TRBJ2-3, with a weak D call TRBD2 (6 bases). This CDR3 spans 16 amino acids. Trimming took off 5 bases at V and 2 bases at J, with 17 bases between the two ends. Germline V gene sequence: CDR1 SEHNR, CDR2 FQNEAQ (reference sequence). The chain's CDR3 is CASSNLQASDTDTQYF. CDR3 in DNA: TGTGCCAGCAGCAACCTACAGGCTAGCGACACAGATACGCAGTATTTT.

This clonotype was seen just once. V usage is TRBV6-6 and J usage is TRBJ2-1, with a weak D call TRBD2 (6 bases). This CDR3 has 14 amino acids. Germline V gives CDR1 MNHNY, CDR2 SVGAGI (reference sequence). V was clipped by 6 bases and J by 2 bases, with 11 bases between them. In nucleotides, the CDR3 is TGTGCCAGCAGGCGGGACCCCCCCTACAATGAGCAGTTCTTC. The encoded protein is CASRRDPPYNEQFF.

This rearrangement joins TRBV6-5 to TRBJ2-3, with 7 bases identical to TRBD2. Germline V gene sequence: CDR1 MNHEY, CDR2 SVGAGI. CDR3 length: 17 residues. Trimming removed 4 bases from V and 2 bases from J; junction bases left unmatched: 12. The CDR3 loop reads CASSSELAAAYTDTQYF. The CDR3 DNA reads as TGTGCCAGCAGTTCCGAGCTAGCGGCAGCTTACACAGATACGCAGTATTTT.

This chain connects TRBV5-6 to TRBJ2-5; D is ambiguous. The ends were cut back, 4 bases at V and 5 bases at J, with 12 bases in the middle. Germline CDR1 and CDR2: SGHDT and YYEEEE. The CDR3 consists of 13 residues. CDR3 DNA: TGTGCCAGCAGCCACTGGATGGTGGAGACCCAGTACTTC. Residues: CASSHWMVETQYF.